This TCR beta chain was recorded in a study of response to subunit inactivated influenza vaccine. Remarks on this clonotype: Its cognate antigen is unknown.

Broader study findings: The authors put forward the suggestion that each seasonal influenza vaccination may bring in only a limited number of new T cells.

In TCRdb, the RT-PCR reads were re-called with MiXCR into one record per CDR3 protein. The table has 400,000 to 650,000 distinct CDR3 sequences, around 7.9% seen once. Trimming removed 6 bases at V and 0 bases at J, with 18 bases between. Per germline, CDR1 DFQATT and CDR2 SNEGSKA (reference sequence). The length of the CDR3 is 15 residues. This TCR came from a man between 50 and 70 years old who received an inactivated influenza vaccine. This chain connects TRBV20-1 to TRBJ2-7, with D unresolved. Sample: PBMCs from blood, taken around 2 years after vaccination. The CDR3 loop is CSALGTATSSYEQYF. DNA for the CDR3: TGCAGTGCCCTAGGCACAGCAACGAGCTCCTACGAGCAGTACTTC.